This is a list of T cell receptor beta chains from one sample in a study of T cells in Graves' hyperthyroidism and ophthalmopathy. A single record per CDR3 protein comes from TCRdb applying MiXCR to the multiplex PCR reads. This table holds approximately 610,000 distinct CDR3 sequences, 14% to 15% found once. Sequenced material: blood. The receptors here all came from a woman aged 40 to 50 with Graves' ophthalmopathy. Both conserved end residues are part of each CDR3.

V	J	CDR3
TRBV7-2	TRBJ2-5	CASSKPGQGSMETQYF
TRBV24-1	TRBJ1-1	CATSISGGEAFF
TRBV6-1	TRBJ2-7	CASSPSGSLREQYF
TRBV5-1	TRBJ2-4	CASSRTAVLAKNIQYF
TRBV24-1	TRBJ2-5	CATSDFGGKNSQETQYF
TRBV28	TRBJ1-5	CASQGGVSNQPQHF
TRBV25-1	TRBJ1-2	CASSDSRQGNGYTF
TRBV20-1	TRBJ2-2	CSASMNTGELFF
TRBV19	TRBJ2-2	CASNKANTGELFF
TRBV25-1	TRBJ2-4	CASSAGLAGAQYF